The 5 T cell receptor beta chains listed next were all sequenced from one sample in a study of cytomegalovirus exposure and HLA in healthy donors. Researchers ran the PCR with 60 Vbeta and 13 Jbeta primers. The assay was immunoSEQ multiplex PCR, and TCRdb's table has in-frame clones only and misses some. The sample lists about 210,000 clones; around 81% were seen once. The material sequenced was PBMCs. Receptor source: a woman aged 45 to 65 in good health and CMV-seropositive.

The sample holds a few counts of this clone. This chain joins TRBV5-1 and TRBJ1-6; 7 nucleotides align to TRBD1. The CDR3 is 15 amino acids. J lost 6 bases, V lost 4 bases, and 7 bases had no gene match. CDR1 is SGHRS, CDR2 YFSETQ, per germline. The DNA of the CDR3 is TGCGCCAGCAGCCTCACGACAGGGAGTAATTCACCCCTCCACTTT. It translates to CASSLTTGSNSPLHF. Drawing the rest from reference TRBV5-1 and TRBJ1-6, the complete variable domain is KAGVTQTPRYLIKTRGQQVTLSCSPISGHRSVSWYQQTPGQGLQFLFEYFSETQRNKGNFPGRFSGRQFSNSRSEMNVSTLELGDSALYLCASSLTTGSNSPLHFGNGTRLTVT.

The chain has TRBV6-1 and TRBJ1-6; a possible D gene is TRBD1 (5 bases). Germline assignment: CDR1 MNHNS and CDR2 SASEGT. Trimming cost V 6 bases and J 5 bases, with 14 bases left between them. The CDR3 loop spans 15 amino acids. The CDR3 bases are TGTGCCAGCAGCCCAGGGCCGTCAAATAATTCACCCCTCCACTTT. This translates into CASSPGPSNNSPLHF.

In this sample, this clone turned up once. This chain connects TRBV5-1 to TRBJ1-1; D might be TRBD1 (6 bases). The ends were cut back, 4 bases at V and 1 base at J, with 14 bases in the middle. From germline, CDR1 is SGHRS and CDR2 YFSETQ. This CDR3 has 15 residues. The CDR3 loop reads CASSPQGTKNTEAFF. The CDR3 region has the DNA TGCGCCAGCAGCCCCCAGGGGACAAAGAACACTGAAGCTTTCTTT.

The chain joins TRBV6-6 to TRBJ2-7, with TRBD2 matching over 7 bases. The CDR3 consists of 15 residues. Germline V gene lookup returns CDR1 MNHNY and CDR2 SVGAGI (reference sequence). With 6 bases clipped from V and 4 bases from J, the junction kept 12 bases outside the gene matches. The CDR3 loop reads CASSPFGGGTYEQYF. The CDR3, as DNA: TGTGCCAGCAGCCCGTTTGGGGGGGGGACTTACGAGCAGTACTTC.

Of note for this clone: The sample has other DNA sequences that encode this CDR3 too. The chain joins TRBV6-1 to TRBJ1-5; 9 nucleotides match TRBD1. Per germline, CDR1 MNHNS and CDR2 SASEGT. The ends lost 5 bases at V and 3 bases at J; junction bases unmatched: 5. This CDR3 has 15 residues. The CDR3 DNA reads TGTGCCAGCAGTTCGGACAGGGGAGACAATCAGCCCCAGCATTTT. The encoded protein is CASSSDRGDNQPQHF.